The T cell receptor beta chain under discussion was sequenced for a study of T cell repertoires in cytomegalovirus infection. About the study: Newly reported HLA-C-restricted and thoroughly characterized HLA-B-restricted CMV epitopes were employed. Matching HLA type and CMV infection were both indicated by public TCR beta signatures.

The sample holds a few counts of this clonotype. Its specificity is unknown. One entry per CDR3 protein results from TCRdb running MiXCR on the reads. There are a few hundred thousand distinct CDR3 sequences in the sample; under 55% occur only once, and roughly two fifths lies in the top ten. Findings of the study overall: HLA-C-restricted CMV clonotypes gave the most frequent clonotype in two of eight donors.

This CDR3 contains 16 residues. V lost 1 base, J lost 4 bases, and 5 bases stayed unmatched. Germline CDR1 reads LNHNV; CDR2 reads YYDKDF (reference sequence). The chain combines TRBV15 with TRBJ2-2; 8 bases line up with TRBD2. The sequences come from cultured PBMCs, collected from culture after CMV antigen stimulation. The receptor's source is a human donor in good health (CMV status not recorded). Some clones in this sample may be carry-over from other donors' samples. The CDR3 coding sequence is TGTGCCACCAGCAGAGCCGGGACTAGTATCACCGGGGAGCTGTTTTTT. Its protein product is CATSRAGTSITGELFF.